Detailed here is one TCR beta chain. The sample originates from a study of T cell responses to AZD1222 COVID-19 vaccine. Only in-frame clones appear in the TCRdb table, and some are missing; sequencing was by immunoSEQ multiplex PCR. Among over 95,000 clones listed, approximately 90% were seen once. The sequencing here drew on peripheral blood, taken 28 days after the second AZD1222 dose. This TCR came from an adult who received the AZD1222 COVID-19 vaccine.

The CDR3 sequence: CASSGRGPYTGELFF. Here the CDR3 DNA reads TGTGCCAGCAGCGGGCGGGGGCCGTACACCGGGGAGCTGTTTTTT. The chain employs TRBV6-6 and TRBJ2-2, with D perhaps matching TRBD2 (7 bases). The V end was cut by 6 bases, the J end by 3 bases, with 14 bases between. CDR3 length: 15 amino acids. Germline CDR1 MNHNY, CDR2 SVGAGI (reference sequence).